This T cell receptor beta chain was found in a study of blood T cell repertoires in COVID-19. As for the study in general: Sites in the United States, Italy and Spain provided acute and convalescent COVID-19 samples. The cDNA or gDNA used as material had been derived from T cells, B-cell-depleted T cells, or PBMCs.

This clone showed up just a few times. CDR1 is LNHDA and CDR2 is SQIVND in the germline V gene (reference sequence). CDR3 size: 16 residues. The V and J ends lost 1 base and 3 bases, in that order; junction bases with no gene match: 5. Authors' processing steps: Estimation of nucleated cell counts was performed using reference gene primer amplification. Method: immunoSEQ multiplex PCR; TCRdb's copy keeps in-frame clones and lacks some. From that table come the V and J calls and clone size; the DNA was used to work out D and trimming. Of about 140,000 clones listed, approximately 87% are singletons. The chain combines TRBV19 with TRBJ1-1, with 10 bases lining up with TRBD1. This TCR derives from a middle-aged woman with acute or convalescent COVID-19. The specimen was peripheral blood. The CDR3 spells CASSIGTGGKYTEAFF. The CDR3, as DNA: TGTGCCAGTAGTATAGGGACAGGGGGTAAATACACTGAAGCTTTCTTT.